This entry lists 18 T cell receptor beta chains sequenced from one sample in a study of blood T cell repertoires in COVID-19. TCRdb's copy holds only in-frame clones and misses some; the assay was immunoSEQ multiplex PCR. The repertoire holds 200,000 to 300,000 clones, roughly 80% seen once, with more than 9.5% in the top ten. The specimen sequenced was peripheral blood. The receptors derive from an elderly woman with acute or convalescent COVID-19.

V is TRBV28 and J is TRBJ1-6; 8 bases are shared with TRBD1. Trimming took 6 bases from V and 10 from J; bases not matched to a gene: 11. This CDR3 has 15 amino acids. Germline V gives CDR1 MDHEN, CDR2 SYDVKM. The CDR3: CASSPSRGQGSPLHF. DNA for the CDR3: TGTGCCAGCAGCCCAAGTCGAGGACAGGGCTCACCCCTCCACTTT.

The chain links TRBV28 to TRBJ1-6; D is ambiguous. This CDR3 contains 13 residues. CDR1 is MDHEN and CDR2 is SYDVKM in the germline V gene. Between the trimmed V and J ends, which lost 6 bases and 7 bases, there was a span of 10 bases. The CDR3 loop is CASRSLVNSPLHF. In DNA, the CDR3 is TGTGCCAGCAGGTCACTGGTAAATTCACCCCTCCACTTT.

V gene TRBV5-1 combines with J gene TRBJ2-5, with D perhaps matching TRBD2 (7 bases). The germline gives CDR1 SGHRS, CDR2 YFSETQ. V was trimmed by 3 bases and J by 5 bases, leaving 14 bases between them. The CDR3 covers 14 residues. CDR3 bases: TGCGCCAGCAGCTCCACGGGGGGCACGGAGACCCAGTACTTC. It translates to CASSSTGGTETQYF.

The chain uses TRBV7-9 and TRBJ1-6; no clear D gene. Germline V gives CDR1 SEHNR, CDR2 FQNEAQ (reference sequence). This CDR3 region has 14 residues. V gave up 5 bases and J gave up 5 bases, with 10 bases separating them. CDR3 region: CASSLVRDNSPLHF. CDR3 coding DNA: TGTGCCAGCAGCCTGGTTCGGGATAATTCACCCCTCCACTTT.

This clone was picked up one time. The V and J genes are TRBV28 and TRBJ1-5; 10 nucleotides agree with TRBD1. The CDR3 loop spans 16 amino acids. CDR1 is MDHEN, CDR2 SYDVKM, per germline. V lost 6 bases to trimming and J lost 6 bases; unmatched junction nucleotides: 11. CDR3: CASSYTGTGASQPQHF. In DNA form, the CDR3 reads TGTGCCAGCAGCTATACCGGGACAGGGGCGAGTCAGCCCCAGCATTTT.

V gene TRBV14 combines with J gene TRBJ1-4; tentatively, D is TRBD1 (6 bases). V was pared by 4 bases and J by 1 base, with 19 bases between. This CDR3 contains 18 residues. Germline V lookup: CDR1 SGHDN, CDR2 FVKESK. The CDR3 DNA sequence: TGTGCCAGCAGCCCCACGGGGATCGGGGGGCGAACTAATGAAAAACTGTTTTTT. It is translated as CASSPTGIGGRTNEKLFF.

J is TRBJ1-1 and V is TRBV28; the D gene is possibly TRBD1 (5 bases). The V end lost 6 bases, the J end lost 11 bases, and 10 bases lay between the germline ends. The germline V gene encodes CDR1 MDHEN and CDR2 SYDVKM. The CDR3 runs 10 residues. DNA for the CDR3: TGTGCCAGCAGGGGGGGATCGGCTTTCTTT. Its protein product is CASRGGSAFF.

The chain couples TRBV3-1 (or the pseudogene TRBV3-2) to TRBJ1-1; D is perhaps TRBD1 (5 bases). Germline-derived CDR1 and CDR2 are LGHDT and YNNKEL (reference sequence). CDR3 size: 14 residues. V was pared by 5 bases and J by 3 bases, with 13 bases between. The CDR3 spells CASSAQVADTEAFF. The CDR3 DNA sequence: TGTGCCAGCAGCGCACAGGTGGCAGACACTGAAGCTTTCTTT.

The chain joins TRBV18 to TRBJ1-1; D is undetermined. In germline, CDR1 is KGHSH, CDR2 LQKENI. V was clipped by 2 bases and J by 2 bases, with 12 bases between them. The CDR3 has 15 residues. DNA for the CDR3: TGTGCCAGCTCACCAATAGGGAGCAAAAACACTGAAGCTTTCTTT. This encodes CASSPIGSKNTEAFF.

The rearrangement uses TRBV20-1 and TRBJ2-7; D gene unclear. The germline V gene has CDR1 DFQATT and CDR2 SNEGSKA (reference sequence). V was pared by 5 bases and J by 3 bases, with 8 bases between. This CDR3 contains 11 residues. The CDR3 loop is CSAQKNYEQYF. The CDR3 coding sequence is TGCAGTGCTCAGAAAAACTACGAGCAGTACTTC.

This rearrangement joins TRBV19 to TRBJ2-1, with D perhaps matching TRBD1 (5 bases). V lost 2 bases, J lost 7 bases, and 9 bases lay in between. Germline assignment: CDR1 LNHDA and CDR2 SQIVND (reference sequence). This CDR3 spans 13 amino acids. For the CDR3, the DNA is TGTGCCAGTAGTATATCCAGGGTAAATGAGCAGTTCTTC. Protein sequence: CASSISRVNEQFF.

This clone turned up a few times. The chain uses TRBV6-5 and TRBJ1-2; 7 bases agree with TRBD1. V lost 2 bases to trimming and J lost 9 bases; unmatched junction nucleotides: 3. This CDR3 is built from 12 residues. Germline CDR1 MNHEY, CDR2 SVGAGI. CDR3 bases: TGTGCCAGCAGTTACCAGGGACAGAGCTACACCTTC. Translating it yields CASSYQGQSYTF.

The chain joins TRBV24-1 to TRBJ2-1; 9 bases align to TRBD1. Looked up from germline, CDR1 is KGHDR and CDR2 is SFDVKD. This CDR3 has 16 amino acids. V lost 1 base, J lost 1 base, and 1 base stayed unmatched. DNA of the CDR3: TGTGCCACCAGTGATTTTGGGACAGGGTCCTACAATGAGCAGTTCTTC. It codes for CATSDFGTGSYNEQFF.

This clone was found a few times. The genes are TRBV28 and TRBJ1-5, with TRBD1 identical over 7 bases. The CDR3 totals 15 residues. The V gene end was trimmed by 5 bases and the J gene end by 1 base; junction bases not matched to a gene: 5. Germline V gene lookup returns CDR1 MDHEN and CDR2 SYDVKM. The CDR3 reads CASSPTGWSNQPQHF. Here the CDR3 DNA reads TGTGCCAGCAGTCCGACAGGGTGGAGCAATCAGCCCCAGCATTTT.

The genes are TRBV7-9 and TRBJ2-3; D not resolved. This CDR3 has 11 amino acids. The germline V gene encodes CDR1 SEHNR and CDR2 FQNEAQ (reference sequence). Trimming cost V 5 bases and J 5 bases, with 5 bases left between them. In DNA, the CDR3 is TGTGCCAGCAGCAGACAAGATACGCAGTATTTT. Protein sequence: CASSRQDTQYF.

The rearrangement uses TRBV25-1 and TRBJ2-1; 7 bases align to TRBD2. Trimming took 7 bases from V and 0 from J; bases not matched to a gene: 6. The CDR3 has 15 residues. Looked up from germline, CDR1 is MGHDK and CDR2 is SYGVNS. CDR3 loop: CASTLGGSSYNEQFF. CDR3 coding DNA: TGTGCCAGCACCCTGGGGGGGAGCTCCTACAATGAGCAGTTCTTC.

The CDR3 bases are TGTGCCAGCAGTGAGGGGGCGATCACTGAAGCTTTCTTT. As protein: CASSEGAITEAFF. This sequence joins TRBV2 and TRBJ1-1; D might be TRBD1 (6 bases). Trimming removed 3 bases at V and 4 bases at J, with 9 bases between. This CDR3 has 13 residues. Germline lookup yields CDR1 SNHLY and CDR2 FYNNEI.

The rearrangement uses TRBV5-1 and TRBJ2-5, with D possibly TRBD1 on 5 matching bases. In germline, CDR1 is SGHRS, CDR2 YFSETQ. The CDR3 is made up of 15 amino acids. V dropped 4 bases and J dropped 5 bases, with 18 bases sitting between them. The CDR3 loop is CASSLSSGLRETQYF. The CDR3 DNA is TGCGCCAGCAGCCTCTCCTCAGGGTTACGCGAGACCCAGTACTTC.